Each of the 22 T cell receptor beta chains below was sequenced from the same sample in a study of tumor-infiltrating lymphocytes in primary liver carcinoma. Scientists recovered RNA and DNA together from approximately 20-30 mg of unsorted bulk tissue. Production of TCR beta cDNA used about 500 ng total RNA together with a constant-region primer. Slightly modified ARM-PCR with three nested multiplex PCR rounds yielded TCR beta libraries. Two initial PCR rounds of around 9 cycles each paired TRBV1-TRBV30 forward primers with a C-beta reverse primer. TCRdb re-derived calls from the multiplex PCR reads in MiXCR, one entry per CDR3 protein. The data show 95,000 to 150,000 distinct CDR3 sequences, with around 62% seen just once and 9.3% held by the top ten. Sequenced input: liver tumor tissue from sampling region 1. Subset: tumor region T1, superior pole. All receptors come from a woman aged 60-75 years with primary liver carcinoma and hepatitis B virus infection.

As to this clonotype: Because the CDR3 is missing its conserved closing phenylalanine or tryptophan, this is likely a read error. V usage is TRBV5-4 and J usage is TRBJ2-3; unclear D gene. The CDR3 sequence is 14 residues long. Germline CDR1 SGHNT, CDR2 YYREEE (reference sequence). The CDR3 nucleotides are TGTGCCGGCAGCTTGGCCGGCGCGGCAGATACGCAGTATTCT. It codes for CAGSLAGAADTQYS.

To note about this clonotype: This CDR3 fails to terminate in the conserved phenylalanine or tryptophan, so it likely reflects a read error. The genes are TRBV11-2 and TRBJ1-6; a weak D match, TRBD1 (5 bases). Germline V gene lookup returns CDR1 SGHAT and CDR2 FQNNGV. This CDR3 has 16 residues. The CDR3: CASSLIRGTKNLPLHL. As DNA, the CDR3 is TGTGCCAGCAGCTTAATTCGCGGGACTAAAAATTTACCCCTCCACCTT.

Many counts were recorded for this clonotype. The chain joins TRBV6-1 to TRBJ2-1; no reliable D call. With 5 bases removed from V and 0 bases from J, the gap between germline ends came to 11 bases. The germline V gene has CDR1 MNHNS and CDR2 SASEGT. This CDR3 comprises 15 residues. The DNA for the CDR3 is TGTGCCAGCAGTAAGGACCCAAACTCCTACAATGAGCAGTTCTTC. It is translated as CASSKDPNSYNEQFF.

In the case of this clonotype: It may be a read error: a sequence one base away is much more abundant. The chain has TRBV6-5 and TRBJ1-1; 8 nucleotides match TRBD1. The CDR3 has 13 residues. Germline CDR1 MNHEY, CDR2 SVGAGI. CDR3 in amino acids: CATSLPSDRETFF. The CDR3 bases are TGTGCCACCAGTCTACCTTCGGACAGGGAAACTTTCTTT.

As DNA, the CDR3 is TGTGCCAGCAGCTTAGGGTCTAGTTGGTGGCAGTACTTC. It yields the protein CASSLGSSWWQYF. The J gene is TRBJ2-7, the V gene TRBV7-8; no reliable D call. The CDR3 length is 13 residues. The ends were cut back, 1 base at V and 9 bases at J, with 13 bases in the middle. The germline CDR1 and CDR2 sequences are SGHVS and FQNEAQ.

A note on this clonotype: Compared with germline, one end of the junction differs, possibly owing to a read error. The rearrangement uses TRBV7-9 and TRBJ1-1; tentative D call: TRBD1 (6 bases). Germline assignment: CDR1 SEHNR and CDR2 FQNEAQ (reference sequence). The CDR3 covers 14 residues. The CDR3 region is CASSLQQGNTVAFF. DNA of the CDR3: TGTGCCAGCAGCCTCCAACAGGGAAACACTGTAGCTTTCTTT.

Points on this clonotype: Mismatch with germline at one junction end may stem from a read error. The chain is built from TRBV5-4 and TRBJ2-3; D may be TRBD1 (6 bases). The CDR3 consists of 15 residues. Germline CDR1 is SGHNT and CDR2 is YYREEE (reference sequence). CDR3 coding DNA: TGTGCCGGCAGCTTGCGGAGCCGATGGACAGATACGCGGTATTTT. This encodes CAGSLRSRWTDTRYF.

By share, this clonotype ranks as medium-sized. This chain connects TRBV11-2 to TRBJ2-7, with a possible D match to TRBD2 (6 bases). The CDR3 is made up of 15 amino acids. Germline CDR1 SGHAT, CDR2 FQNNGV. The germline V and J ends were trimmed by 0 bases and 2 bases, with 11 bases remaining between them. The CDR3 loop is CASSLDPAGTYEQYF. The CDR3 DNA follows: TGTGCCAGCAGCTTAGACCCTGCGGGGACCTACGAGCAGTACTTC. The full variable domain, completed using reference TRBV11-2 and TRBJ2-7, is EAGVAQSPRYKIIEKRQSVAFWCNPISGHATLYWYQQILGQGPKLLIQFQNNGVVDDSQLPKDRFSAERLKGVDSTLKIQPAKLEDSAVYLCASSLDPAGTYEQYFGPGTRLTVT.

On this clonotype itself: A read error may be the cause here, since a much bigger clone is one base away. The chain uses TRBV4-2 and TRBJ2-2; the D is unclear. Germline assignment: CDR1 LGHNA and CDR2 YNFKEQ. The germline V and J ends were trimmed by 1 base and 6 bases, with 6 bases remaining between them. This CDR3 is built from 13 residues. CDR3 residues: CASSQGVAGELFF. In DNA, the CDR3 is TGTGCCAGCAGCCAAGGGGTTGCCGGGGAGCTGTTTTTT.

This sequence joins TRBV18 and TRBJ1-4; weak D call: TRBD1 (5 bases). CDR3 length: 15 residues. V lost 0 bases and J lost 3, with 8 bases in between. Germline CDR1 is KGHSH and CDR2 is LQKENI. The CDR3 DNA is TGTGCCAGCTCACCACCGGGACGGCCTAATGAAAAACTGTTTTTT. Protein product: CASSPPGRPNEKLFF.

The sample holds many counts of this clonotype. This could be a read error, since a much larger clone is one nucleotide away. The chain recombines TRBV11-2 with TRBJ2-3; 12 bases line up with TRBD2. The CDR3 has 18 amino acids. The germline V gene has CDR1 SGHAT and CDR2 FQNNGV. V dropped 5 bases and J dropped 3; count of bases not matched to a gene: 12. CDR3 loop: CASSARASGRGGTDTQYF. The CDR3 region has the DNA TGTGCCAGCAGCGCAAGGGCTAGCGGGAGGGGAGGAACAGATACGCAGTATTTT.

Details on this clonotype: A much larger clone sits a single nucleotide away, making a read error possible. The V and J genes are TRBV29-1 and TRBJ1-2, with TRBD1 identical over 8 bases. Germline CDR1 is SQVTM and CDR2 is ANQGSEA. The CDR3 has 13 amino acids. This chain's CDR3 is CSVSTGALYDYTF. The CDR3 DNA sequence: TGCAGCGTTTCGACAGGGGCCCTCTATGACTACACCTTC.

This clonotype was seen a few times. A read error is possible here, since a much larger clone lies one base away. The conserved phenylalanine or tryptophan is not found at the CDR3 terminus, so this likely reflects a read error. V and J are TRBV29-1 and TRBJ2-7; 14 nucleotides align to TRBD2. Germline V gene lookup returns CDR1 SQVTM and CDR2 ANQGSEA. This CDR3 comprises 15 residues. Trimming took 7 bases from V and 7 from J; bases not matched to a gene: 12. This CDR3 reads CSAQVTSGRAWEQYL. CDR3 in DNA: TGCAGCGCCCAGGTGACTAGCGGGAGGGCCTGGGAGCAGTACTTA.

Comment on this clonotype: Germline is not matched at one junction end, which may reflect a read error. The chain combines TRBV11-2 with TRBJ2-3; TRBD2 might be the D (5 bases). The CDR3 extends over 15 amino acids. Germline CDR1 and CDR2: SGHAT and FQNNGV. Here the CDR3 DNA reads TGTGCCAGCAGCTTAGTCGGTGCTAGCACAGACACGCATTATTTT. Translated: CASSLVGASTDTHYF.

Concerning this clonotype: A junction boundary mismatches the germline segment, possibly from a read error. The chain couples TRBV11-2 to TRBJ2-7; no clear D. CDR3 length: 14 amino acids. Looked up from germline, CDR1 is SGHAT and CDR2 is FQNNGV. CDR3 in amino acids: CACSPEMSSYEQYF. CDR3 DNA: TGTGCCTGCAGTCCGGAGATGAGCTCCTACGAGCAGTACTTC. Using reference TRBV11-2 and TRBJ2-7 for the parts outside the CDR3, the full variable domain is EAGVAQSPRYKIIEKRQSVAFWCNPISGHATLYWYQQILGQGPKLLIQFQNNGVVDDSQLPKDRFSAERLKGVDSTLKIQPAKLEDSAVYLCACSPEMSSYEQYFGPGTRLTVT.

CDR3 coding DNA: TGTGCCAGCTCGCGGACTAGCGGGAGAAACATTCAGTACTTC. Protein sequence: CASSRTSGRNIQYF. The rearrangement links TRBV18 to TRBJ2-4; 13 positions match TRBD2. V dropped 6 bases and J dropped 6; count of bases not matched to a gene: 2. Germline V gene data show CDR1 as KGHSH and CDR2 as LQKENI. The CDR3 is 14 amino acids.

In regard to this clonotype: A much bigger clone sits one base away, suggesting this may be a read error. The rearrangement uses TRBV29-1 and TRBJ1-2; 8 nucleotides align to TRBD1. With V trimmed by 7 bases and J by 2 bases, 9 bases remained unmatched. CDR1 is SQVTM, CDR2 ANQGSEA, per germline. The CDR3 has 14 residues. In nucleotides, the CDR3 is TGCAGCGATCCTGACAGGGGCGTCAACTATGGCTACACCTTC. It is translated as CSDPDRGVNYGYTF.

On this clonotype itself: In this CDR3 the conserved last residue, phenylalanine or tryptophan, is missing, so a read error is likely. The chain couples TRBV11-3 to TRBJ2-7; tentative D call: TRBD2 (6 bases). The CDR3 has 15 amino acids. The germline V gene encodes CDR1 SGHNT and CDR2 YENEEA. CDR3: CASSLASGLAYEQYL. CDR3 in DNA: TGTGCCAGCAGCTTAGCCTCGGGACTGGCCTACGAACAGTACTTA.

As concerns this clonotype: A much larger clone lies one base from this, so it may be a read error. The chain has TRBV6-5 and TRBJ2-5; possible D gene TRBD1, 6 bases. Germline lookup yields CDR1 MNHEY and CDR2 SVGAGI. The CDR3 consists of 13 residues. Here the CDR3 reads CVSSYKGVQTQYF. CDR3 DNA: TGTGTCAGCAGTTACAAGGGGGTACAGACCCAGTACTTC.

The table lists this clonotype with many counts. The chain joins TRBV12-3 or TRBV12-4 to TRBJ1-5, with 7 nucleotides matching TRBD1. The junction had 6 bases not matched to a gene; V was cut back by 4 bases and J by 0 bases. This CDR3 has 16 amino acids. The CDR3: CASSSRQGDSNQPQHF. The CDR3 region has the DNA TGTGCCAGCAGTTCCAGACAGGGAGATAGCAATCAGCCCCAGCATTTT.

The V gene is TRBV5-1, the J gene TRBJ2-2; no definite D call. Trimming left V 4 bases short and J 3 bases short, with 13 bases between. CDR1 SGHRS and CDR2 YFSETQ come from the germline V gene. The CDR3 contains 15 residues. CDR3 nucleotide sequence: TGCGCCAGCAGCCCGTGGACCAGCGACACCGGGGAGCTGTTTTTT. It is translated as CASSPWTSDTGELFF.

In this sample, this clonotype turned up a few times. The V call is TRBV6-4, the J call TRBJ2-3; 10 bases match TRBD2. The CDR3 is made up of 16 amino acids. Germline lookup yields CDR1 MRHNA and CDR2 SNTAGT. Trimming removed 0 bases from V and 0 bases from J; junction bases left unmatched: 0. The CDR3 coding sequence is TGTGCCAGCAGTGACTCGACTAGCGGGAGCACAGATACGCAGTATTTT. It specifies CASSDSTSGSTDTQYF.